The rows below give T cell receptor beta chains drawn from one sample of a study of OX40 agonist ivuxolimab in advanced cancers. Profiled with immunoSEQ multiplex PCR; TCRdb holds only in-frame clones, not every one. Found here are 74,000 or so clones, more than 85% of them singletons; the top ten hold 14%. Specimen: CD4+ or CD8+ T cells sorted from blood, collected in a trial of the OX40 agonist ivuxolimab. Receptors were obtained from an adult with an advanced solid tumor such as melanoma, head and neck, liver or kidney cancer. The CDR3 runs from the conserved cysteine through the conserved F or W. The D gene is left open where the match is weak. Where a row states a size, it is once, few, many or the class of an expanded clone; other rows omit it.

j_call v_call clone_size d_call cdr3_nt cdr3_aa
TRBJ1-1 TRBV29-1 - - TGCAGCGTTGAGCAGCCGAACACTGAAGCTTTCTTT CSVEQPNTEAFF
TRBJ1-1 TRBV4-3 - - TGCGCCAGCAGCCAAGATGGTACATACACTGAAGCTTTCTTT CASSQDGTYTEAFF
TRBJ1-5 TRBV9 - TRBD1 TGTGCCAGCAGCGTAGGGGAACAGGGGAGTCAGCCCCAGCATTTT CASSVGEQGSQPQHF
TRBJ2-5 TRBV6-6 - - TGTGCCAGCACCAACGGGGCAGGTTGGAGTCAAGAGACCCAGTACTTC CASTNGAGWSQETQYF
TRBJ1-5 TRBV27 - TRBD1 TGTGCCAGCAGTTTAAGTCAGGGGGCGGGCGGGCCCCAGCATTTT CASSLSQGAGGPQHF
TRBJ1-2 TRBV5-6 - TRBD1 TGTGCCAGCAGCACGGACAGGGTCGGCTATGGCTACACCTTC CASSTDRVGYGYTF
TRBJ2-1 TRBV15 - TRBD1 TGTGCCACCAGCGGGTGGGACAGGCAGTCCTACAATGAGCAGTTCTTC CATSGWDRQSYNEQFF
TRBJ2-2 TRBV19 once - TGTGCCAGTGGGCGCGGGGAGCTGTTTTTT CASGRGELFF
TRBJ2-1 TRBV10-3 - TRBD1 TGTGCCATCAGTGGGGGGACAGCCACCTACAATGAGCAGTTCTTC CAISGGTATYNEQFF
TRBJ1-5 TRBV18 - - TGTGCCAGCTCACCCCAGGGTAAGCCCCAGCATTTT CASSPQGKPQHF
TRBJ1-1 TRBV7-9 - TRBD1 TGTGCCAGCAGCACCTCAGGGGGCCTGAACACTGAAGCTTTCTTT CASSTSGGLNTEAFF
TRBJ1-4 TRBV5-4 - - TGTGCCAGCCGAAGGGCGGGGGCGACGGATGAAAAACTGTTTTTT CASRRAGATDEKLFF
TRBJ2-7 TRBV19 - - TGTGCCAGTAGCAATCCGGGGTCCCCCTACGAGCAGTACTTC CASSNPGSPYEQYF
TRBJ1-2 TRBV4-2 - TRBD1 TGTGCCAGCAGCCAGGGGGCGGACAGGGGGGACTATGGCTACACCTTC CASSQGADRGDYGYTF
TRBJ1-3 TRBV5-4 - - TGTGCCAGCAGCGTCGGTTCGGCGGCCGGAAACACCATATATTTT CASSVGSAAGNTIYF
TRBJ1-2 TRBV4-1 - - TGCGCCAGCAGCCAAGAGGCGGGAACCTATGGCTACACCTTC CASSQEAGTYGYTF
TRBJ2-1 TRBV28 - - TGTGCCAGCAGCTTGGGGGACGCCTCCTACAATGAGCAGTTCTTC CASSLGDASYNEQFF
TRBJ1-2 TRBV5-1 - - TGCGCCAGCAGCTTGGGGCAGGGTGGTGGCTACACCTTC CASSLGQGGGYTF
TRBJ1-5 TRBV19 - - TGTGCCAGCGCTCAGGAAGGGGGTCTGCCCCAGCATTTT CASAQEGGLPQHF
TRBJ1-1 TRBV4-3 - - TGCGCCAGCAGCCAAGACGTCTCGGTGAACGCTGAAGCTTTCTTT CASSQDVSVNAEAFF
TRBJ1-2 TRBV6-5 - TRBD1 TGTGCCAGCAGTTACGGGCAGGGGGCGGACTATGGCTACACCTTC CASSYGQGADYGYTF
TRBJ1-1 TRBV29-1 few TRBD1 TGCAGCACCCGACAGGGCTTTTTGCCTGAAGCTTTCTTT CSTRQGFLPEAFF
TRBJ2-1 TRBV9 once TRBD2 TGTGCCAGCAGCGTAGCTCGGAGTAGCGGGGGGAGTTACAATGAGCAGTTCTTC CASSVARSSGGSYNEQFF
TRBJ1-2 TRBV5-8 - TRBD1 TGTGCCAGCAGCTTGGCCCTGACAGGGTACTATGGCTACACCTTC CASSLALTGYYGYTF
TRBJ2-1 TRBV7-9 - TRBD2 TGTGCCAGCAGCTGGACTAGCGGTCCCTACAATGAGCAGTTCTTC CASSWTSGPYNEQFF
TRBJ2-5 TRBV4-2 - - TGTGCCAGCAGCCAAGGGCCGAGCGGAGGGAGGCAAGAGACCCAGTACTTC CASSQGPSGGRQETQYF
TRBJ2-7 TRBV30 - - TGTGCCTGGAGCGGGACGGCATACGAGCAGTACTTC CAWSGTAYEQYF
TRBJ2-1 TRBV7-9 - - TGTGCCAGCAGCTTAACGTCAGCTGATGAGCAGTTCTTC CASSLTSADEQFF
TRBJ2-7 TRBV11-2 - TRBD1 TGTGCCAGCAGCTTAGGGACAGGGTCCTACGAGCAGTACTTC CASSLGTGSYEQYF
TRBJ2-1 TRBV7-6 - - TGTGCCAGCAGCTTAGTCTCCAATGAGCAGTTCTTC CASSLVSNEQFF
TRBJ2-2 TRBV27 - - TGTGCCAGCAGTCACAGTCAAGTGGGCACCGGGGAGCTGTTTTTT CASSHSQVGTGELFF
TRBJ2-7 TRBV4-2 - TRBD2 TGTGCCAGCAGCCGTATGACTAGCGGGCCCTACGAGCAGTACTTC CASSRMTSGPYEQYF
TRBJ2-1 TRBV5-1 - - TGCGCCAGCAGCCCTGGACAGTACTACTACAATGAGCAGTTCTTC CASSPGQYYYNEQFF
TRBJ2-7 TRBV19 - - TGTGCCAGTACTTACACCGGGGGAGGTGTGGACGAGCAGTACTTC CASTYTGGGVDEQYF
TRBJ1-1 TRBV7-3 once TRBD1 TGTGCCAGCAGCAGAGGACAGGGGATGAACACTGAAGCTTTCTTT CASSRGQGMNTEAFF
TRBJ2-7 TRBV6-1 - TRBD2 TGTGCCAGCAGCGGCATGAGCGGGGGGAGCTACGAGCAGTACTTC CASSGMSGGSYEQYF
TRBJ2-5 TRBV7-9 - - TGTGCCAGCAGCTTTAGGAGGGACAACCAAGAGACCCAGTACTTC CASSFRRDNQETQYF
TRBJ1-5 TRBV19 - TRBD1 TGTGCCAGTAGTCCGGGGACAGTGAATCAGCCCCAGCATTTT CASSPGTVNQPQHF
TRBJ2-7 TRBV5-6 - - TGTGCCAGCAGCTTGGTGGGAGGACAGCCAGATTACGAGCAGTACTTC CASSLVGGQPDYEQYF
TRBJ2-7 TRBV4-1 once - TGCGCCAGCAGCCAAGACAGGGGGGGAAACGAGCAGTACTTC CASSQDRGGNEQYF
TRBJ2-1 TRBV2 - TRBD1 TGTGCCAGCAAGTGGCCGGGACAGGGCTACAATGAGCAGTTCTTC CASKWPGQGYNEQFF
TRBJ1-1 TRBV7-9 - - TGTGCCAGCAGCTTGGGGCCGTTGGATGCTTTCTTT CASSLGPLDAFF
TRBJ1-2 TRBV5-6 - - TGTGCCAGCAGCTTCCCTAGTGACGGTAGCTATGGCTACACCTTC CASSFPSDGSYGYTF
TRBJ2-7 TRBV29-1 - - TGCAGCGTTGGCGAAGGGGAGGTCTTGGGCTACGAGCAGTACTTC CSVGEGEVLGYEQYF
TRBJ1-6 TRBV15 - TRBD1 TGTGCCACCAGCAGGGCCGACAGGGAGTATCCACCCCTCCACTTT CATSRADREYPPLHF
TRBJ2-7 TRBV7-3 - TRBD2 TGTGCCAGCAGCGCGACTGCCGGTAGCGGGGGCCTGAACGAGCAGTACTTC CASSATAGSGGLNEQYF
TRBJ2-1 TRBV6-5 - - TGTGCCAGCACCGACCTTGGGACCTACAATGAGCAGTTCTTC CASTDLGTYNEQFF
TRBJ2-3 TRBV7-6 - - TGTGCCAGCAGCCAGGGAGATACGCAGTATTTT CASSQGDTQYF
TRBJ1-2 TRBV29-1 - TRBD1 TGCAGTGTGCCATCAGGGGGCGGTGGCTACACCTTC CSVPSGGGGYTF
TRBJ1-2 TRBV29-1 - TRBD1 TGCAGCGACTGGACAGGGAATGGCTACACCTTC CSDWTGNGYTF
TRBJ2-4 TRBV5-6 - TRBD1 TGTGCCAGTAGTGGGACAGAAGAAAACATTCAGTACTTC CASSGTEENIQYF
TRBJ2-7 TRBV7-9 - - TGTGCCAGCAGCTTATCGTCCTACGAGCAGTACTTC CASSLSSYEQYF
TRBJ2-5 TRBV19 - TRBD2 TGTGCCAGTAGTATAATTGGCGCCAGACTAGCGGGGGGCCTCCAAGAGACCCAGTACTTC CASSIIGARLAGGLQETQYF
TRBJ1-2 TRBV13 - - TGTGCCAGCAGCTTAGGTAGGACACTCTACACCTTC CASSLGRTLYTF